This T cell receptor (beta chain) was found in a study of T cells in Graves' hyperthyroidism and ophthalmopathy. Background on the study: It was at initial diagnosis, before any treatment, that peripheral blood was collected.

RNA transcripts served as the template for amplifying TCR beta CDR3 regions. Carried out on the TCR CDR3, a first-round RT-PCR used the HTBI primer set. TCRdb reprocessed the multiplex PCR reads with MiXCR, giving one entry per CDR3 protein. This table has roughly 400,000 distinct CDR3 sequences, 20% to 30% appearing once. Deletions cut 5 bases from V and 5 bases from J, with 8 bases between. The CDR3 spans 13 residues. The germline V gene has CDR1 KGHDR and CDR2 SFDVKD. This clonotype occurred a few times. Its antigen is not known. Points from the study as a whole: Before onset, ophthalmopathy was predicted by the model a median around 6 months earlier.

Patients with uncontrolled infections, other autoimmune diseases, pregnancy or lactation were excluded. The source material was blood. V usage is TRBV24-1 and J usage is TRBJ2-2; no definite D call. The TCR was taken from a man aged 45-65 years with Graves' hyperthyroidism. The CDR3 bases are TGTGCCACCAGTGTGACCGAAACCGGGGAGCTGTTTTTT. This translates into CATSVTETGELFF.